The clone carrying this T cell receptor beta chain has a handful of counts. What it recognizes is unknown. Donors sampled were nominally healthy, though unrecorded immune exposures were likely. This entry comes from a study of cytomegalovirus exposure and HLA in healthy donors. The PCR employed 60 Vbeta primers together with 13 Jbeta primers. Profiling relied on immunoSEQ multiplex PCR, and the TCRdb table lists in-frame clones only, not all of them. The sample lists over 100,000 clones, 70% to 85% seen once, with almost 3% in the top ten. There are 10 residues in the CDR3. Germline loops: CDR1 DFQATT, CDR2 SNEGSKA (reference sequence). V lost 6 bases and J lost 4, with 6 bases in between. Whole-study findings and limits: There were several of the most significant clusters that appeared linked to common viral pathogens in a later analysis. Earlier analysis looked at TCR beta V segments, and most were productive about 87% or about 30% of the time.

V gene TRBV20-1 combines with J gene TRBJ2-5; no definite D call. This TCR derives from a young woman in good health and CMV-seropositive. The specimen was PBMCs. CDR3 in DNA: TGCAGTGCCACTACAGAGACCCAGTACTTC. Protein product: CSATTETQYF.